This is a list of T cell receptor beta chains from one sample in a study of T-cell memory formation after mild COVID-19. TCRdb re-analysed the 5' RACE reads in MiXCR, keeping a single row per CDR3 protein. The sample consists of more than 350,000 distinct CDR3 sequences, roughly 15% of them appearing once. Sequencing was done on a sample of PBMCs or a T cell subset sorted from them (not recorded which). These receptors were obtained from a man between 18 and 29 years old who had mild COVID-19 (a few samples of this study predate the infection). Cell type and time point are not known. Both conserved end residues are part of each CDR3. The order of the fields is J gene, D gene, clone size, V gene, CDR3 protein, CDR3 DNA. D genes are given only for firm matches. A row's size may be missing; if present it is once, few, many or a size class.

>TRBJ2-3|NA|NA|TRBV12-3/TRBV12-4
CASSPTSLGVTDTQYF
TGTGCCAGCAGTCCAACTAGCCTCGGGGTAACAGATACGCAGTATTTT
>TRBJ2-1|NA|NA|TRBV28
CASSLRAGYEQFF
TGTGCCAGCAGTCTCCGGGCGGGTTATGAGCAGTTCTTC
>TRBJ2-4|NA|NA|TRBV20-1
CSGGGEDIQYF
TGCAGTGGCGGTGGGGAGGACATTCAGTACTTC
>TRBJ2-1|TRBD2|NA|TRBV2
CASSGVSSGSRNEQFF
TGTGCCAGCAGTGGGGTTTCAAGCGGGAGTCGCAATGAGCAGTTCTTC
>TRBJ2-3|TRBD1|NA|TRBV7-2
CASSRDRVNSDTQYF
TGTGCCAGCAGCCGGGACAGGGTCAATTCAGATACGCAGTATTTT
>TRBJ2-2|NA|NA|TRBV9
CASSVVGSGELFF
TGTGCCAGCAGCGTAGTGGGGTCCGGGGAGCTGTTTTTT
>TRBJ1-5|NA|few|TRBV7-2
CASSLGLPWGQPQHF
TGTGCCAGCAGCTTAGGCCTTCCTTGGGGTCAGCCCCAGCATTTT
>TRBJ2-7|TRBD2|NA|TRBV6-2/TRBV6-3
CASSRGGGTESYEQYF
TGTGCCAGCAGTCGCGGGGGGGGGACGGAGTCCTACGAGCAGTACTTC
>TRBJ2-5|TRBD1|NA|TRBV29-1
CSVGQGLETQYF
TGCAGCGTGGGACAGGGTCTTGAGACCCAGTACTTC
>TRBJ2-6|TRBD1|NA|TRBV5-1
CASSTEQGAGANVLTF
TGCGCCAGCAGCACAGAACAGGGGGCTGGGGCCAACGTCCTGACTTTC
>TRBJ2-5|NA|NA|TRBV7-9
CASSWDHRETQYF
TGTGCCAGCAGCTGGGACCACAGGGAGACCCAGTACTTC
>TRBJ1-2|NA|NA|TRBV5-1
CASSKQTDGDRRYTF
TGCGCCAGCAGCAAGCAGACGGACGGGGATAGGCGCTACACCTTC
>TRBJ2-7|TRBD1|few|TRBV30
CAWTPAGQVYEQYF
TGTGCCTGGACCCCCGCGGGACAGGTCTACGAGCAGTACTTC
>TRBJ2-7|TRBD1|NA|TRBV6-2/TRBV6-3
CASVDRHSYEQYF
TGTGCCAGCGTGGACAGGCACTCCTACGAGCAGTACTTC
>TRBJ1-5|NA|NA|TRBV5-1
CASSLEGSQPQHF
TGCGCCAGCAGCTTGGAGGGGAGTCAGCCCCAGCATTTT
>TRBJ2-5|TRBD2|NA|TRBV5-1
CASSTLAGVGETQYF
TGCGCCAGCAGCACCCTAGCGGGGGTCGGTGAGACCCAGTACTTC
>TRBJ2-3|TRBD2|NA|TRBV7-2
CASSLASGGDTQYF
TGTGCCAGCAGCTTAGCTAGCGGGGGAGATACGCAGTATTTT
>TRBJ2-1|TRBD2|many|TRBV7-2
CASSLRGGAEGEQFF
TGTGCCAGCAGCTTACGGGGGGGGGCCGAGGGTGAGCAGTTCTTC
>TRBJ2-5|TRBD2|NA|TRBV2
CASGLAGVQETQYF
TGTGCCAGCGGGCTAGCGGGGGTCCAAGAGACCCAGTACTTC
>TRBJ1-4|NA|NA|TRBV7-9
CASSSTPWTTNEKLFF
TGTGCCAGCAGCTCCACTCCTTGGACAACTAATGAAAAACTGTTTTTT
>TRBJ2-2|NA|few|TRBV5-1
CASRSGTRNTGELFF
TGCGCCAGCAGGTCCGGGACCCGCAACACCGGGGAGCTGTTTTTT
>TRBJ1-2|NA|NA|TRBV28
CASSFYRRYGYTF
TGTGCCAGCAGTTTCTACAGACGCTATGGCTACACCTTC
>TRBJ2-1|NA|many|TRBV11-1
CASSRGDNEQFF
TGTGCCAGCAGCCGAGGAGACAATGAGCAGTTCTTC
>TRBJ2-7|TRBD1|NA|TRBV9
CASSDRDRAEQYF
TGTGCCAGCAGCGACCGGGACAGGGCCGAGCAGTACTTC
>TRBJ1-2|NA|NA|TRBV6-5
CASSYAQGIGYGYTF
TGTGCCAGCAGTTACGCACAGGGTATAGGGTATGGCTACACCTTC
>TRBJ1-2|NA|few|TRBV7-2
CASSSSRGGSWGYTF
TGTGCCAGCAGCTCCTCCCGGGGGGGGTCTTGGGGCTACACCTTC
>TRBJ2-7|NA|NA|TRBV9
CASSGQGRGEQYF
TGTGCCAGCAGCGGCCAGGGGCGCGGTGAGCAGTACTTC
>TRBJ1-1|NA|few|TRBV10-3
CAIRAEEGSTEAFF
TGTGCCATCAGAGCCGAGGAGGGGAGCACTGAAGCTTTCTTT
>TRBJ2-5|NA|NA|TRBV5-6
CASSPGGAEETQYF
TGTGCCAGCAGCCCCGGAGGGGCCGAAGAGACCCAGTACTTC
>TRBJ1-2|TRBD1|few|TRBV6-2/TRBV6-3
CASRTGVGYTF
TGTGCCAGCAGGACAGGGGTCGGCTACACCTTC
>TRBJ2-4|TRBD1|NA|TRBV12-3/TRBV12-4
CASSKGQGGVLAKNIQYF
TGTGCCAGCAGCAAGGGACAGGGGGGAGTTTTAGCCAAAAACATTCAGTACTTC
>TRBJ1-2|NA|many|TRBV11-2
CASSILPAGGGYGYTF
TGTGCCAGCAGCATCCTACCCGCGGGTGGGGGCTATGGCTACACCTTC
>TRBJ1-5|NA|NA|TRBV3-1
CASSPIWGDQPQHF
TGTGCCAGCAGCCCTATATGGGGGGATCAGCCCCAGCATTTT
>TRBJ2-7|NA|NA|TRBV30
CAWLPDESYEQYF
TGTGCCTGGCTCCCCGATGAGTCTTACGAGCAGTACTTC
>TRBJ1-6|TRBD1|few|TRBV19
CASSMVAGGGSPLHF
TGTGCCAGTAGTATGGTTGCAGGGGGGGGTTCACCCCTCCACTTT
>TRBJ1-1|NA|NA|TRBV4-3
CASSQDPEPGAANTEAFF
TGCGCCAGCAGCCAAGATCCCGAGCCAGGGGCCGCCAACACTGAAGCTTTCTTT
>TRBJ1-3|NA|few|TRBV5-1
CASSQGGGSSGNTIYF
TGCGCCAGCAGCCAGGGAGGAGGGAGCTCTGGAAACACCATATATTTT
>TRBJ2-1|NA|many|TRBV5-1
CASSFTGDWVNEQFF
TGCGCCAGCAGCTTTACGGGGGACTGGGTCAATGAGCAGTTCTTC
>TRBJ2-4|NA|few|TRBV18
CASSPESKNIQYF
TGTGCCAGCTCACCAGAATCCAAAAACATTCAGTACTTC
>TRBJ2-3|NA|few|TRBV4-2
CASSQRQDTDTQYF
TGTGCCAGCAGCCAACGGCAGGACACAGATACGCAGTATTTT
>TRBJ2-1|TRBD2|NA|TRBV11-2
CASSKTSGGNNEQFF
TGTGCCAGCAGCAAGACTAGCGGGGGGAACAATGAGCAGTTCTTC
>TRBJ1-1|NA|few|TRBV5-4
CASSPPGRNMNTEAFF
TGTGCCAGCAGCCCCCCCGGCCGGAATATGAACACTGAAGCTTTCTTT
>TRBJ1-1|NA|few|TRBV7-9
CASSRDTQREAFF
TGTGCCAGCAGCCGGGACACTCAGCGTGAAGCTTTCTTT
>TRBJ2-6|TRBD1|NA|TRBV27
CASSFGTVGANVLTF
TGTGCCAGCAGCTTTGGGACAGTTGGGGCCAACGTCCTGACTTTC
>TRBJ1-1|TRBD1|few|TRBV20-1
CSARHRGRSLTEAFF
TGCAGTGCGCGCCACAGGGGACGCTCACTCACTGAAGCTTTCTTT
>TRBJ2-4|NA|few|TRBV9
CASSQAEGGVIQYF
TGTGCCAGCAGCCAGGCCGAGGGGGGAGTCATTCAGTACTTC
>TRBJ1-4|NA|few|TRBV5-1
CASSLEAGSEKLFF
TGCGCCAGCAGCTTGGAAGCAGGGAGCGAAAAACTGTTTTTT
>TRBJ2-5|NA|many|TRBV29-1
CSARGLFETQYF
TGCAGCGCGAGAGGGTTGTTTGAGACCCAGTACTTC
>TRBJ1-3|NA|NA|TRBV7-2
CASSLGQHTIYF
TGTGCCAGCAGCTTAGGGCAACACACCATATATTTT
>TRBJ2-7|TRBD1|few|TRBV10-3
CATNRGLPTYEQYF
TGTGCCACAAACAGGGGGCTCCCCACCTACGAGCAGTACTTC
>TRBJ2-1|TRBD1|few|TRBV20-1
CSSPTGGLQQFF
TGCAGTAGCCCGACAGGGGGCTTGCAGCAGTTCTTC
>TRBJ2-4|NA|many|TRBV4-2
CASSQDGQLSGYIQYF
TGTGCCAGCAGCCAAGATGGACAGCTTTCGGGGTACATTCAGTACTTC
>TRBJ2-1|TRBD2|NA|TRBV27
CASSLRTSGDPPYNEQFF
TGTGCCAGCAGTCTAAGGACTAGCGGGGATCCCCCCTACAATGAGCAGTTCTTC
>TRBJ2-3|NA|few|TRBV4-3
CASSQERSRTDTQYF
TGCGCCAGCAGCCAAGAGCGGAGCCGCACAGATACGCAGTATTTT
>TRBJ2-3|TRBD1|NA|TRBV24-1
CATSDSRDRDPDTQYF
TGTGCCACCAGTGATTCCCGGGACAGGGACCCAGATACGCAGTATTTT
>TRBJ2-2|TRBD1|NA|TRBV7-2
CASSSRQGPTGELFF
TGTGCCAGCAGCTCGCGACAGGGGCCCACCGGGGAGCTGTTTTTT
>TRBJ2-3|TRBD1|NA|TRBV5-1
CASSLERPGGIDTQYF
TGCGCCAGCAGCTTGGAGCGCCCAGGGGGCATAGATACGCAGTATTTT